This record looks at one TCR beta chain sequence and its context. The data belong to a study of blood T cell repertoires in COVID-19. Study as a whole: The United States, Italy and Spain supplied acute and convalescent COVID-19 samples. Sources were T cells, B-cell-depleted T cells, or PBMCs; the material itself was cDNA or gDNA.

As processed by the authors: Estimation of nucleated cell counts relied on the amplification of reference gene primers. TCRdb's table, derived via immunoSEQ multiplex PCR, lists solely in-frame clones and lacks some. That table furnishes V, J and clone size, whereas the DNA furnished D and trimming. This sample has a few hundred thousand clones; around 85% occur once, and the top ten carry approximately 3.6%. Trimming left V 3 bases short and J 0 bases short, with 12 bases between. This CDR3 spans 15 amino acids. Germline-derived CDR1 and CDR2 are SGHAT and FQNNGV. The sequence was obtained from a woman younger than 35 with acute or convalescent COVID-19. Sample: peripheral blood. The V and J genes are TRBV11-2 and TRBJ2-7; no reliable D call. The CDR3 spells CASSLSQSYSYEQYF. CDR3 nucleotide sequence: TGTGCCAGCAGCTTGTCACAGTCCTACTCCTACGAGCAGTACTTC.